These T cell receptor beta chains were read from a single sample in a study of T cells in Graves' hyperthyroidism and ophthalmopathy. Via MiXCR, TCRdb re-called the multiplex PCR reads, giving one row per CDR3 protein. The sample lists hundreds of thousands of distinct CDR3 sequences, roughly 15% occurring once. The specimen was blood. These receptors were taken from a woman between 40 and 55 years old with Graves' ophthalmopathy. CDR3s include the opening cysteine and the closing phenylalanine or tryptophan. The order of the fields is clone size, D gene, V gene, J gene, CDR3 protein, CDR3 DNA. D genes are given only for firm matches. Size values are once, few and many counts, or a class for expanded clones, and some rows have none.

few	NA	TRBV15	TRBJ1-1	CATSRDKMQGTRLGF	TGTGCCACCAGCAGAGATAAAATGCAGGGCACCCGGCTCGGCTTT
many	NA	TRBV29-1	TRBJ2-7	CSVGGNVGIRGEQYF	TGCAGCGTTGGGGGGAATGTGGGAATACGAGGGGAGCAGTACTTC
few	NA	TRBV5-1	TRBJ2-7	CASSLAFSERFYEQYF	TGCGCCAGCAGCTTGGCCTTTTCCGAGAGGTTCTACGAGCAGTACTTC
NA	TRBD1	TRBV5-4	TRBJ2-2	CASTQGQGTTGELFF	TGTGCCAGCACCCAAGGACAGGGGACGACCGGGGAGCTGTTTTTT
many	TRBD2	TRBV24-1	TRBJ2-7	CATSLAGVHPLSYEQYF	TGTGCCACCAGTTTAGCGGGAGTTCATCCTCTATCCTACGAGCAGTACTTC
many	NA	TRBV20-1	TRBJ2-1	CSADGGMNNEQFF	TGCAGTGCTGACGGCGGGATGAACAATGAGCAGTTCTTC
NA	NA	TRBV6-1	TRBJ1-5	CASTLRFDQPQHF	TGTGCCAGCACCCTTCGGTTCGATCAGCCCCAGCATTTT
once	NA	TRBV7-2	TRBJ2-7	CASSFKSSAGEQYF	TGTGCCAGCAGCTTTAAATCCTCGGCAGGCGAGCAGTACTTC
many	TRBD2	TRBV11-1	TRBJ2-5	CASSPLAGVKTQYF	TGTGCCAGCAGCCCTCTTGCGGGAGTAAAGACCCAGTACTTC
NA	NA	TRBV12-3/TRBV12-4	TRBJ2-7	CASSLPGLKAYEQYF	TGTGCCAGCAGTCTGCCGGGACTCAAGGCCTACGAGCAGTACTTC
few	TRBD2	TRBV4-2	TRBJ2-7	CASSKLSPGTSGSYEQYF	TGTGCCAGCAGCAAACTCTCCCCCGGGACTAGCGGTTCCTACGAGCAGTACTTC
many	TRBD2	TRBV24-1	TRBJ2-5	CATSDSRGDQETQYF	TGTGCCACCAGTGACTCGCGGGGGGACCAAGAGACCCAGTACTTC
many	TRBD1	TRBV19	TRBJ2-7	CASQGQGGGMGYEQYF	TGTGCCAGCCAGGGACAGGGAGGAGGAATGGGATACGAGCAGTACTTC
many	NA	TRBV20-1	TRBJ1-1	CSARPMSGDTEAFF	TGCAGTGCTAGACCCATGTCAGGGGATACTGAAGCTTTCTTT
many	NA	TRBV5-1	TRBJ2-3	CASSLTHGTDTQYF	TGCGCCAGCAGCTTGACGCACGGCACAGATACGCAGTATTTT
NA	NA	TRBV18	TRBJ2-5	CASSPSGSEETQYF	TGTGCCAGCTCACCCTCCGGTAGCGAGGAGACCCAGTACTTC
NA	TRBD1	TRBV12-3/TRBV12-4	TRBJ2-7	CASSWGTGSNEQYF	TGTGCCAGCAGTTGGGGGACAGGGAGCAACGAGCAGTACTTC
NA	NA	TRBV14	TRBJ1-1	CASSPLGRGWNTEAFF	TGTGCCAGCAGCCCCCTAGGGAGGGGCTGGAACACTGAAGCTTTCTTT
many	NA	TRBV4-3	TRBJ1-1	CASSQGVGMNTEAFF	TGCGCCAGCAGCCAAGGGGTAGGAATGAACACTGAAGCTTTCTTT
many	NA	TRBV10-3	TRBJ2-1	CAIRTRGEGVNEQFF	TGTGCCATCAGGACAAGGGGTGAGGGGGTCAATGAGCAGTTCTTC
few	NA	TRBV5-1	TRBJ2-5	CASSLDTAETQYF	TGCGCCAGCAGCTTGGACACCGCCGAGACCCAGTACTTC
many	TRBD2	TRBV19	TRBJ2-5	CASSMGLAGVQETQYF	TGTGCCAGTAGTATGGGACTAGCGGGAGTTCAAGAGACCCAGTACTTC
many	NA	TRBV7-2	TRBJ2-5	CASSLVAFGETQYF	TGTGCCAGCAGCTTAGTCGCCTTTGGAGAGACCCAGTACTTC
few	NA	TRBV5-1	TRBJ2-7	CASSLDHGGFYEQYF	TGCGCCAGCAGCTTGGACCATGGGGGCTTCTACGAGCAGTACTTC
NA	NA	TRBV7-3	TRBJ2-5	CASRPGAGGRETQYF	TGTGCCAGCAGGCCGGGGGCAGGGGGTAGAGAGACCCAGTACTTC
many	NA	TRBV6-1	TRBJ2-7	CASSDGRGEQYF	TGTGCCAGCAGTGACGGCCGGGGGGAGCAGTACTTC
many	NA	TRBV10-2	TRBJ1-1	CASSESGRYTEAFF	TGCGCCAGCAGTGAGTCAGGTCGGTACACTGAAGCTTTCTTT
many	TRBD2	TRBV28	TRBJ2-2	CASSLSGRFRELFF	TGTGCCAGCAGTTTAAGCGGGAGGTTCAGGGAGCTGTTTTTT
many	NA	TRBV7-9	TRBJ1-2	CASSATEYGYTF	TGTGCCAGCAGCGCGACCGAATATGGCTACACCTTC
many	TRBD1	TRBV6-1	TRBJ1-2	CASSFGTASSNYGYTF	TGTGCCAGCAGCTTCGGGACAGCCTCGTCTAACTATGGCTACACCTTC
NA	NA	TRBV30	TRBJ1-1	CASPGRLNTEAFF	TGTGCCTCCCCGGGTCGACTAAACACTGAAGCTTTCTTT
many	NA	TRBV2	TRBJ1-5	CASSEGSAGGQPQHF	TGTGCCAGCAGTGAAGGGTCAGCAGGAGGCCAGCCCCAGCATTTT
many	NA	TRBV7-2	TRBJ1-2	CASSLAEGMNYGYTF	TGTGCCAGCAGCTTAGCAGAGGGGATGAACTATGGCTACACCTTC
NA	NA	TRBV18	TRBJ2-7	CASSPGWSSYEQYF	TGTGCCAGCTCACCTGGATGGAGCTCCTACGAGCAGTACTTC
NA	NA	TRBV6-5	TRBJ1-2	CASSYDEVYYGYTF	TGTGCCAGCAGTTACGACGAGGTCTACTATGGCTACACCTTC
many	TRBD1	TRBV28	TRBJ2-7	CASSLNTGEDYEQYF	TGTGCCAGCAGTTTAAACACAGGGGAAGACTACGAGCAGTACTTC
NA	TRBD2	TRBV11-2	TRBJ2-2	CASSLSGTSGRGELFF	TGTGCCAGCAGCTTATCCGGGACTAGCGGTCGTGGGGAGCTGTTTTTT
NA	TRBD2	TRBV29-1	TRBJ2-7	CSVEETSGRAYEQYF	TGCAGCGTTGAGGAGACTAGCGGGAGGGCCTACGAGCAGTACTTC
many	TRBD2	TRBV6-5	TRBJ2-7	CASRREAGGSYEQYF	TGTGCCAGCAGGCGAGAAGCGGGAGGTTCCTACGAGCAGTACTTC
many	NA	TRBV5-1	TRBJ1-5	CASSLFPNQPQHF	TGCGCCAGCAGCTTGTTTCCGAATCAGCCCCAGCATTTT
NA	NA	TRBV29-1	TRBJ1-3	CSALGRGNTIYF	TGCAGCGCCCTGGGAAGGGGAAACACCATATATTTT
NA	NA	TRBV27	TRBJ1-6	CTSKDLRSPLHF	TGTACCAGCAAGGACCTACGTTCACCCCTCCACTTT
NA	NA	TRBV7-9	TRBJ2-5	CASSARLGVEETQYF	TGTGCCAGCAGCGCCCGACTAGGGGTCGAAGAGACCCAGTACTTC
few	TRBD2	TRBV11-1	TRBJ2-5	CASSYLAGGGFGETQYF	TGTGCCAGCAGCTATTTAGCGGGAGGAGGCTTTGGGGAGACCCAGTACTTC
many	NA	TRBV12-3/TRBV12-4	TRBJ2-2	CASRPSVASGELFF	TGTGCCAGCAGGCCCTCGGTCGCCTCCGGGGAGCTGTTTTTT
many	TRBD1	TRBV6-1	TRBJ1-2	CASKRLQGFGGYTF	TGTGCCAGCAAAAGATTACAGGGGTTCGGTGGCTACACCTTC
many	NA	TRBV6-1	TRBJ1-5	CASSETPYQPQHF	TGTGCCAGCAGTGAAACCCCTTATCAGCCCCAGCATTTT
NA	NA	TRBV7-9	TRBJ2-5	CASSTHHDGPKTQYF	TGTGCCAGCAGCACCCACCATGACGGACCCAAGACCCAGTACTTC
NA	NA	TRBV18	TRBJ2-5	CASSPLLGKETQYF	TGTGCCAGCTCTCCATTGTTGGGCAAGGAGACCCAGTACTTC
many	NA	TRBV6-2/TRBV6-3	TRBJ1-1	CASSGPMNTEAFF	TGTGCCAGCAGTGGTCCGATGAACACTGAAGCTTTCTTT
many	TRBD2	TRBV24-1	TRBJ2-5	CATSRGGLGETQYF	TGTGCCACCAGTCGGGGGGGGCTGGGAGAGACCCAGTACTTC
many	NA	TRBV12-3/TRBV12-4	TRBJ2-7	CASSFFSREQYF	TGTGCCAGCAGTTTTTTCTCGCGGGAGCAGTACTTC
few	NA	TRBV18	TRBJ1-1	CASSPPVGWDTEAFF	TGTGCCAGCTCACCACCGGTTGGCTGGGACACTGAAGCTTTCTTT
many	NA	TRBV29-1	TRBJ1-2	CSVVPGGEGYTF	TGCAGCGTTGTTCCCGGGGGCGAAGGCTACACCTTC
many	NA	TRBV2	TRBJ2-7	CASMVPPSEQYF	TGTGCCAGCATGGTCCCCCCCAGCGAGCAGTACTTC
many	NA	TRBV5-1	TRBJ2-7	CASSLATRQGGEQYF	TGCGCCAGCAGCTTGGCCACTCGGCAGGGTGGCGAGCAGTACTTC
few	NA	TRBV20-1	TRBJ2-6	CSALEVNAGANVLTF	TGCAGTGCTCTAGAGGTGAACGCTGGGGCCAACGTCCTGACTTTC
many	NA	TRBV28	TRBJ2-7	CASSSAVDTYEQYF	TGTGCCAGCAGCTCGGCAGTGGACACCTACGAGCAGTACTTC